Each of the 25 T cell receptor beta chains below was sequenced from the same sample in a study of cytomegalovirus exposure and HLA in healthy donors. Both 60 Vbeta primers and 13 Jbeta primers went into the PCR. Clones were read by immunoSEQ multiplex PCR, and TCRdb kept only the in-frame ones, dropping some. The sample contains 150,000 to 200,000 clones, 75% to 90% of which appear only once. Input material: PBMCs. The receptors were gathered from a male donor in good health and CMV-seronegative.

The J gene is TRBJ2-5, the V gene TRBV18; D possibly corresponds to TRBD1 (6 bases). The CDR3 loop spans 15 amino acids. The germline V gene encodes CDR1 KGHSH and CDR2 LQKENI. V was cut by 3 bases and J by 1 base, with 12 bases left in between. CDR3 region: CASSPFQGSQETQYF. DNA of the CDR3: TGTGCCAGCTCACCGTTCCAGGGGAGCCAAGAGACCCAGTACTTC.

This clone is labeled as medium-sized. The gene calls are TRBV27 and TRBJ1-1; tentatively, D is TRBD1 (6 bases). Looked up from germline, CDR1 is MNHEY and CDR2 is SMNVEV (reference sequence). Between the trimmed V and J ends, which lost 6 bases and 4 bases, there was a span of 12 bases. The CDR3 consists of 13 residues. CDR3: CASSHREGTEAFF. The CDR3 region has the DNA TGTGCCAGCAGCCACAGGGAGGGCACTGAAGCTTTCTTT.

This clone occurred once. V gene TRBV5-4 combines with J gene TRBJ2-5; 9 nucleotides align to TRBD1. Judging by the DNA end, TRBJ2-7 fits better; the J call may be wrong. CDR1 SGHNT and CDR2 YYREEE come from the germline V gene (reference sequence). The CDR3 length is 15 residues. CDR3 in amino acids: CASSYSGTGPSEQYF. Written as DNA, the CDR3 is TGTGCCAGCAGCTATTCCGGGACAGGGCCTTCCGAGCAGTACTTC.

As regards this clone: The same CDR3 also results from other DNA sequences found in this sample. The chain employs TRBV6-5 and TRBJ2-2; weak D call: TRBD1 (6 bases). This CDR3 is built from 12 residues. The germline gives CDR1 MNHEY, CDR2 SVGAGI. With 6 bases removed from V and 5 bases from J, the gap between germline ends came to 7 bases. The DNA of the CDR3 is TGTGCCAGCAGCAGGGGTACCGGGGAGCTGTTTTTT. It specifies CASSRGTGELFF.

The rearrangement links TRBV19 to TRBJ2-7; tentatively, D is TRBD1 (5 bases). This CDR3 has 15 amino acids. The germline V and J ends were trimmed by 6 bases and 3 bases, with 18 bases remaining between them. Per germline, CDR1 LNHDA and CDR2 SQIVND (reference sequence). Here the CDR3 DNA reads TGTGCCAGTAGCAACGGACGGCGAAGGGGCTACGAGCAGTACTTC. The encoded protein is CASSNGRRRGYEQYF.

The V call is TRBV19, the J call TRBJ2-7, with 9 bases lining up with TRBD1. V lost 5 bases and J lost 4; bases outside the gene matches: 3. CDR1 and CDR2 (germline): LNHDA, SQIVND (reference sequence). CDR3 length equals 13 residues. CDR3 region: CASSSGQGYEQYF. The DNA of the CDR3 is TGTGCCAGTAGTTCAGGACAGGGGTACGAGCAGTACTTC.

The rearrangement joins TRBV4-3 to TRBJ1-2; 9 nucleotides line up with TRBD1. V dropped 1 base and J dropped 4; count of bases not matched to a gene: 4. The CDR3 has 15 residues. Germline-derived CDR1 and CDR2 are LGHNA and YSLEER. CDR3 DNA sequence: TGCGCCAGCAGCCAAGCGACAGGGGGATCCTATGGCTACACCTTC. This sequence encodes CASSQATGGSYGYTF.

The chain uses TRBV5-1 and TRBJ1-2; D is unclear. The CDR3 contains 12 residues. Germline CDR1 reads SGHRS; CDR2 reads YFSETQ. V lost 4 bases and J lost 6, with 10 bases in between. CDR3 sequence: CASSPEVNGYTF. The DNA for the CDR3 is TGCGCCAGCAGCCCGGAGGTGAATGGCTACACCTTC.

This clone was seen a few times. The chain employs TRBV4-1 and TRBJ1-2; unclear D gene. The CDR3 is 15 residues long. The germline CDR1 and CDR2 sequences are MGHRA and YSYEKL. The V gene lost 1 base and the J gene lost 0 bases, with 9 bases spanning the gap. The DNA of the CDR3 is TGCGCCAGCAGCCAAGGACTGACGACTAACTATGGCTACACCTTC. It encodes CASSQGLTTNYGYTF.

In this sample, this clone turned up once. V usage is TRBV5-4 and J usage is TRBJ1-2; 8 bases are shared with TRBD1. Germline lookup yields CDR1 SGHNT and CDR2 YYREEE (reference sequence). J lost 3 bases, V lost 0 bases, and 4 bases had no gene match. The CDR3 covers 15 residues. DNA of the CDR3: TGTGCCAGCAGCTTGGCTGCAGGGGGCGACTATGGCTACACCTTC. This codes for CASSLAAGGDYGYTF.

This clone appeared a single time. The V and J genes are TRBV2 and TRBJ2-2, with 11 bases fitting TRBD2. Trimming removed 6 bases from V and 5 bases from J; junction bases left unmatched: 11. The CDR3 is 17 residues long. The germline V gene encodes CDR1 SNHLY and CDR2 FYNNEI. The CDR3 protein is CASSIRASGGITGELFF. In DNA form, the CDR3 reads TGTGCCAGCAGCATTCGGGCTAGCGGGGGGATAACCGGGGAGCTGTTTTTT.

The gene calls are TRBV6-5 and TRBJ2-3; 9 bases line up with TRBD1. Germline CDR1 reads MNHEY; CDR2 reads SVGAGI. The CDR3 runs 13 residues. V shed 6 bases, J shed 8 bases, and the junction held 6 bases outside the gene matches. The CDR3 DNA sequence: TGTGCCAGCAGCCGGGACAGGGCGTCTACGCAGTATTTT. It yields the protein CASSRDRASTQYF.

The chain couples TRBV30 to TRBJ2-3, with D uncertain. This CDR3 spans 13 amino acids. Between the trimmed V and J ends, which lost 0 bases and 14 bases, there was a span of 18 bases. CDR1 is GTSNPN, CDR2 SVGIG, per germline (reference sequence). CDR3 residues: CAWSVLLGDQVYF. The CDR3 DNA is TGTGCCTGGAGTGTACTTCTGGGCGACCAGGTGTATTTT.

This chain uses TRBV5-4 with TRBJ2-7; 12 nucleotides agree with TRBD1. The CDR3 contains 17 residues. The germline gives CDR1 SGHNT, CDR2 YYREEE (reference sequence). The J segment lost 4 bases and the V segment lost 4 bases, leaving 12 bases of the junction unmatched. As DNA, the CDR3 is TGTGCCAGCAGCCCACGAGCAGGGACAGGGGGCCGATACGAGCAGTACTTC. Its protein is CASSPRAGTGGRYEQYF.

The rearrangement links TRBV2 to TRBJ1-2; 7 bases agree with TRBD1. The CDR3 has 12 residues. Germline-derived CDR1 and CDR2 are SNHLY and FYNNEI. V lost 10 bases to trimming and J lost 6 bases; unmatched junction nucleotides: 8. CDR3: CAILDRRDGYTF. CDR3 nucleotide sequence: TGTGCCATCTTGGACAGGCGGGATGGCTACACCTTC.

The chain has TRBV4-1 and TRBJ2-5, with 8 positions matching TRBD1. The junction had 8 bases not matched to a gene; V was cut back by 0 bases and J by 5 bases. Germline V gene sequence: CDR1 MGHRA, CDR2 YSYEKL. This CDR3 comprises 16 residues. The DNA of the CDR3 is TGCGCCAGCAGCCAAGATCTTTCAGGGGGCTATGAGACCCAGTACTTC. As protein: CASSQDLSGGYETQYF.

CDR3 bases: TGTGCCAGCAGTTTAGGGAGGGGATTTGGCTACACCTTC. Translation: CASSLGRGFGYTF. The chain uses TRBV27 and TRBJ1-2; D is perhaps TRBD1 (5 bases). Germline V gene data show CDR1 as MNHEY and CDR2 as SMNVEV (reference sequence). This CDR3 region has 13 residues. With 2 bases removed from V and 7 bases from J, the gap between germline ends came to 11 bases.

This clone was detected only once. The J gene is TRBJ2-2, the V gene TRBV18, with 7 bases identical to TRBD1. The germline CDR1 and CDR2 sequences are KGHSH and LQKENI. The CDR3 runs to 12 residues. Trimming took 3 bases from V and 8 from J; bases not matched to a gene: 0. The CDR3 coding sequence is TGTGCCAGCTCACCGGGACAGGGGGAGCTGTTTTTT. This codes for CASSPGQGELFF.

This chain joins TRBV6-1 and TRBJ2-1; D possibly corresponds to TRBD1 (5 bases). Germline-derived CDR1 and CDR2 are MNHNS and SASEGT. The CDR3 extends over 17 amino acids. Trimming shortened V by 1 base and J by 3 bases, and 16 bases separated the two germline ends. CDR3 amino acids: CASSEEFVRAIYNEQFF. CDR3 bases: TGTGCCAGCAGTGAAGAGTTCGTCAGGGCTATCTACAATGAGCAGTTCTTC.

The chain links TRBV4-3 to TRBJ1-2; 11 nucleotides match TRBD1. Trimming removed 0 bases from V and 7 bases from J; junction bases left unmatched: 4. This CDR3 spans 15 amino acids. Germline V gene sequence: CDR1 LGHNA, CDR2 YSLEER. Here the CDR3 DNA reads TGCGCCAGCAGCCAAGATGGACAGGGGGCTTCTGGCTACACCTTC. This gives the protein CASSQDGQGASGYTF.

The chain couples TRBV29-1 to TRBJ1-1, with 8 bases lining up with TRBD1. V dropped 7 bases and J dropped 4; count of bases not matched to a gene: 8. CDR1 is SQVTM and CDR2 is ANQGSEA in the germline V gene. The CDR3 totals 13 residues. CDR3 region: CSATPGGSTEAFF. The CDR3 coding sequence is TGCAGCGCGACCCCAGGGGGCTCCACTGAAGCTTTCTTT. Full variable domain (remainder filled in from reference TRBV29-1 and TRBJ1-1): SAVISQKPSRDICQRGTSLTIQCQVDSQVTMMFWYRQQPGQSLTLIATANQGSEATYESGFVIDKFPISRPNLTFSTLTVSNMSPEDSSIYLCSATPGGSTEAFFGQGTRLTVV.

This rearrangement joins TRBV25-1 to TRBJ1-2; 10 nucleotides agree with TRBD1. V shed 1 base and J 8 bases; nucleotides not matched to a gene: 1. Germline CDR1 and CDR2: MGHDK and SYGVNS. The CDR3 runs 13 residues. Here the CDR3 DNA reads TGTGCCAGCAGTGAATGGGACAGGGGAGGCTACACCTTC. As protein: CASSEWDRGGYTF.

This CDR3 reads CASSSRDRKFDTQYF. The CDR3 bases are TGTGCCAGCAGTTCCCGGGACAGGAAATTCGATACGCAGTATTTT. The chain couples TRBV27 to TRBJ2-3; 8 nucleotides match TRBD1. The CDR3 length is 15 residues. CDR1 is MNHEY and CDR2 is SMNVEV in the germline V gene (reference sequence). With V trimmed by 4 bases and J by 6 bases, 9 bases remained unmatched.

The chain is built from TRBV5-1 and TRBJ1-4; 9 bases map to TRBD1. Germline V gene data show CDR1 as SGHRS and CDR2 as YFSETQ. CDR3 size: 14 residues. After removal of 3 bases from V and 8 bases from J, the junction contained 5 bases not matched to a gene. The CDR3 protein is CASSWGQGSEKLFF. The CDR3 DNA sequence: TGCGCCAGCAGCTGGGGACAGGGAAGCGAAAAACTGTTTTTT.

The chain uses TRBV11-2 and TRBJ1-2; no definite D call. Trimming pared 3 bases from V and 0 bases from J, leaving 11 bases between. This CDR3 spans 15 amino acids. CDR1 and CDR2 (germline): SGHAT, FQNNGV. CDR3 bases: TGTGCCAGCAGCTTTGCAGGAAATCCTAACTATGGCTACACCTTC. It is translated as CASSFAGNPNYGYTF.